Listed below are T cell receptor beta chains from one sample, sequenced in a study of blood T cell repertoires in COVID-19. Only in-frame clones appear in the TCRdb table, and some are missing; sequencing was by immunoSEQ multiplex PCR. The sample yields nearly 200,000 clones, 89% seen once. What was sequenced was PBMCs or T cells enriched from blood (not recorded which). The receptors here all came from a woman aged 18-29 years who had recovered from COVID-19. The CDR3 runs from the conserved cysteine through the conserved F or W. A D gene is named only where the DNA matches it firmly. Only part of the rows carry a size: once, few, many, or a class if the clone is expanded.

clone size | J gene | V gene | D gene | CDR3 DNA | CDR3 protein
. | TRBJ2-2 | TRBV5-6 | . | TGTGCCAGCAGCGCTCACAGGGCTAACGGGGAGCTGTTTTTT | CASSAHRANGELFF
. | TRBJ1-4 | TRBV30 | . | TGTGCCTGGAGGCCCGGACTGTCAACTAATGAAAAACTGTTTTTT | CAWRPGLSTNEKLFF
. | TRBJ2-5 | TRBV5-6 | . | TGTGCCAGCAGCCCCAGGGGCCAAGAGACCCAGTACTTC | CASSPRGQETQYF
. | TRBJ1-1 | TRBV18 | TRBD1 | TGTGCCAGCTCGGTCGGACAGGCCACGAACACTGAAGCTTTCTTT | CASSVGQATNTEAFF
. | TRBJ2-7 | TRBV2 | . | TGTGCCAGCAGTGGACACTACGAGCAGTACTTC | CASSGHYEQYF
. | TRBJ1-2 | TRBV12-5 | . | TGTGCTAGTGGTTTGACCGGTACTAACTATGGCTACACCTTC | CASGLTGTNYGYTF
. | TRBJ2-1 | TRBV7-9 | TRBD2 | TGTGCCAGCAGCTTGCGGGGGGACCACAATGAGCAGTTCTTC | CASSLRGDHNEQFF
. | TRBJ2-1 | TRBV4-1 | TRBD1 | TGCGCCAGCAGCCCGACCGGGACAGGGGGTTGGGATGAGCAGTTCTTC | CASSPTGTGGWDEQFF
. | TRBJ1-4 | TRBV28 | TRBD1 | TGTGCCAGCAGTTTAACAATAGGGACAGGGAACGAAAAACTGTTTTTT | CASSLTIGTGNEKLFF
. | TRBJ2-1 | TRBV29-1 | . | TGCAGCGTTACAGGGAAGGGGCAGTTCTTC | CSVTGKGQFF
. | TRBJ2-5 | TRBV28 | TRBD1 | TGTGCCAGCAGCGCGACGGGACAGGGAGGGGAGACCCAGTACTTC | CASSATGQGGETQYF
. | TRBJ1-5 | TRBV18 | . | TGTGCCAGCTCACCAGAGGGAGTCCAGCCCCAGCATTTT | CASSPEGVQPQHF
once | TRBJ1-2 | TRBV28 | TRBD1 | TGTGCCAGCAGTCTAGGGACAGGGAATGGTGGCTACACCTTC | CASSLGTGNGGYTF
few | TRBJ2-1 | TRBV11-1 | . | TGTGCCAGCAGCTTAGGGGCCCTCTCCTACAATGAGCAGTTCTTC | CASSLGALSYNEQFF
. | TRBJ2-7 | TRBV18 | TRBD1 | TGTGCCAGCTCACCAATGGGACAGGACTACGAGCAGTACTTC | CASSPMGQDYEQYF
. | TRBJ1-2 | TRBV18 | . | TGTGCCAGCTCACTCAGGGCCAACTATGGCTACACCTTC | CASSLRANYGYTF
. | TRBJ1-2 | TRBV9 | TRBD1 | TGTGCCAGCAGCGTACCGGGACAGGGGTTGAAGGGCTACACCTTC | CASSVPGQGLKGYTF
. | TRBJ1-2 | TRBV3-1/TRBV3-2 | TRBD1 | TGTGCCAGCAGCCCCCTCCTGGGACAGGGGGCGAGTGGCTACACCTTC | CASSPLLGQGASGYTF
. | TRBJ1-1 | TRBV10-1 | . | TGCGCCAGCAGTCCCACAGGTAACACTGAAGCTTTCTTT | CASSPTGNTEAFF
once | TRBJ2-3 | TRBV12-3/TRBV12-4 | . | TGTGCCAGCAGTCGGGATACACCAGATACGCAGTATTTT | CASSRDTPDTQYF
. | TRBJ1-3 | TRBV28 | . | TGTGCCAGCAGTTTGGGGGGTGTTAGAAACACCATATATTTT | CASSLGGVRNTIYF
few | TRBJ1-1 | TRBV2 | . | TGTGCCAGCAGTGGAACGCAGGCGTACGGTGAAGCTTTCTTT | CASSGTQAYGEAFF
. | TRBJ1-1 | TRBV30 | . | TGTGCCTGGAGTGTGGTGGGGGGGCTCTCTGAAGCTTTCTTT | CAWSVVGGLSEAFF
once | TRBJ2-2 | TRBV7-9 | . | TGTGCCAGCAGCTTATCAAACACCGGGGAGCTGTTTTTT | CASSLSNTGELFF
. | TRBJ1-6 | TRBV12-1 | . | TGTGCCAGCAGCTTTGGGGGGGACAGTTTCTCCTATAATTCACCCCTCCACTTT | CASSFGGDSFSYNSPLHF
. | TRBJ1-1 | TRBV19 | TRBD1 | TGTGCCAGTCTTGAGGGGGCTTTTAACACTGAAGCTTTCTTT | CASLEGAFNTEAFF
. | TRBJ2-3 | TRBV29-1 | TRBD1 | TGCAGCGTAAGCCACAGACAGGGAAACACAGATACGCAGTATTTT | CSVSHRQGNTDTQYF
. | TRBJ1-6 | TRBV4-2 | . | TGTGCCAGCAGCCAAGAGGGCGAAGTCTATAATTCACCCCTCCACTTT | CASSQEGEVYNSPLHF
. | TRBJ2-1 | TRBV25-1 | TRBD1 | TGTGCCAGCCCCGGCAGGGGGCCTGAGCAGTTCTTC | CASPGRGPEQFF
. | TRBJ2-3 | TRBV6-5 | TRBD2 | TGTGCCAGCAGCAAATTAGCGGGGGGGTTGGATACGCAGTATTTT | CASSKLAGGLDTQYF
. | TRBJ1-5 | TRBV22-1 | . | TGTCCTGGGAGCGCCCCCCACGGGAGGGATCAGCCCCAGCATTTT | CPGSAPHGRDQPQHF
few | TRBJ1-1 | TRBV11-2 | . | TGTGCCAGCACCACAACAAATGCCCATGAAGCTTTCTTT | CASTTTNAHEAFF
. | TRBJ2-7 | TRBV19 | . | TGTGCCAGTAGTATATCGCGGGGCGAGCAGTACTTC | CASSISRGEQYF
. | TRBJ2-2 | TRBV5-4 | TRBD2 | TGTGCCAGCAGCTTGAATTGGGTAGCGGGCCTTCCCGGGGAGCTGTTTTTT | CASSLNWVAGLPGELFF
. | TRBJ2-1 | TRBV27 | . | TGTGCCAGCAGTTTAAACAGCCTCGGGAGTGAGCAGTTCTTC | CASSLNSLGSEQFF
. | TRBJ1-4 | TRBV2 | TRBD1 | TGTGCCAGCAGTCCAGGGACAGGCTTTGCAACTAATGAAAAACTGTTTTTT | CASSPGTGFATNEKLFF
once | TRBJ2-5 | TRBV2 | TRBD1 | TGTGCCAGCAGTGTTTCCTTAACAGGGGGAGAGACCCAGTACTTC | CASSVSLTGGETQYF
. | TRBJ2-3 | TRBV7-9 | . | TGTGCCAGCAGTAATCCCCCAAGTGTAGCAGATACGCAGTATTTT | CASSNPPSVADTQYF
. | TRBJ2-2 | TRBV24-1 | . | TGTGCCACCAGTGACCCCGGACAGAACACCGGGGAGCTGTTTTTT | CATSDPGQNTGELFF
. | TRBJ1-2 | TRBV28 | TRBD1 | TGTGCCAGCAGTTTAATAGGGGGCAGCCCTAACTATGGCTACACCTTC | CASSLIGGSPNYGYTF
. | TRBJ1-4 | TRBV6-5 | TRBD1 | TGTGCCAGCCACCTGACAGGGGTGGATGAAAAACTGTTTTTT | CASHLTGVDEKLFF